What follows are 24 T cell receptor beta chains derived from one specimen sequenced in a study of cytomegalovirus exposure and HLA in healthy donors. In the PCR, 60 Vbeta and 13 Jbeta primers were used. Profiled with immunoSEQ multiplex PCR; TCRdb holds only in-frame clones, not every one. Of 130,000 or so clones in the sample, roughly 80% were seen once. Input material: PBMCs. Every receptor here comes from a female donor in good health and CMV-seronegative.

V and J are TRBV6-6 and TRBJ2-7, with D tentatively TRBD2 (5 bases). Trimming took 7 bases from V and 7 from J, leaving 20 bases between them. The CDR3 length is 14 residues. The germline V gene has CDR1 MNHNY and CDR2 SVGAGI (reference sequence). The CDR3 region is CASNRAEGVGEQYF. CDR3 DNA: TGTGCCAGCAACAGAGCCGAGGGAGTGGGGGAGCAGTACTTC.

CDR3 coding DNA: TGTGCCAGCAGTGAAAAACTATCATCGGATAGCAATCAGCCCCAGCATTTT. It is translated as CASSEKLSSDSNQPQHF. V and J are TRBV6-1 and TRBJ1-5, with D uncertain. Germline V gene lookup returns CDR1 MNHNS and CDR2 SASEGT. The ends were cut back, 2 bases at V and 0 bases at J, with 14 bases in the middle. The CDR3 runs 17 residues.

The gene calls are TRBV18 and TRBJ1-2; D unclear. Germline CDR1 reads KGHSH; CDR2 reads LQKENI. The CDR3 sequence is 14 residues long. V gave up 4 bases and J gave up 2 bases, with 11 bases separating them. CDR3: CASSLPGVNYGYTF. The CDR3 DNA follows: TGTGCCAGCTCACTACCGGGAGTAAACTATGGCTACACCTTC.

This sequence joins TRBV7-8 and TRBJ2-1; 14 nucleotides align to TRBD2. From germline, CDR1 is SGHVS and CDR2 FQNEAQ. The CDR3 length is 18 residues. Trimming took 8 bases from V and 6 from J; bases not matched to a gene: 15. Written as DNA, the CDR3 is TGTGCCAGCCTACGGACCCGACTGGGGACTAGCGGGAGCAATGAGCAGTTCTTC. Its translation is CASLRTRLGTSGSNEQFF.

The chain joins TRBV7-9 to TRBJ2-7; 7 bases fit TRBD1. The junction had 6 bases not matched to a gene; V was cut back by 5 bases and J by 2 bases. Germline CDR1 is SEHNR and CDR2 is FQNEAQ (reference sequence). CDR3 size: 14 residues. CDR3 sequence reads: CASSPRGSPYEQYF. DNA for the CDR3: TGTGCCAGCAGCCCCAGGGGGAGCCCCTACGAGCAGTACTTC.

This chain joins TRBV10-1 and TRBJ2-3; 8 bases align to TRBD1. Per germline, CDR1 WNHNN and CDR2 SYGVQD (reference sequence). V dropped 4 bases and J dropped 2; count of bases not matched to a gene: 8. The CDR3 spans 16 residues. As DNA, the CDR3 is TGCGCCAGCAGTGTCGACCCGGGACAGGACACAGATACGCAGTATTTT. This encodes CASSVDPGQDTDTQYF.

V usage is TRBV15 and J usage is TRBJ2-6; 9 nucleotides line up with TRBD1. The length of the CDR3 is 18 residues. Germline CDR1 and CDR2: LNHNV and YYDKDF (reference sequence). V shed 2 bases, J shed 0 bases, and the junction held 5 bases outside the gene matches. The CDR3 bases are TGTGCCACCAGCAGAACAGGGGGCGGGCTCTCTGGGGCCAACGTCCTGACTTTC. It translates to CATSRTGGGLSGANVLTF.

J is TRBJ2-7 and V is TRBV4-1, with 7 positions matching TRBD1. This CDR3 spans 14 amino acids. Germline CDR1 and CDR2: MGHRA and YSYEKL. V lost 5 bases to trimming and J lost 3 bases; unmatched junction nucleotides: 7. The CDR3 region has the DNA TGCGCCAGCAGCGGCGCGACAGGGTTCTACGAGCAGTACTTC. Protein: CASSGATGFYEQYF.

The chain combines TRBV7-8 with TRBJ2-7; 7 positions agree with TRBD1. The germline V gene encodes CDR1 SGHVS and CDR2 FQNEAQ. This CDR3 region has 14 residues. The V gene end was trimmed by 4 bases and the J gene end by 3 bases; junction bases not matched to a gene: 6. CDR3 nucleotide sequence: TGTGCCAGCAGCTCCTTACAGGGGAACTACGAGCAGTACTTC. Encoded protein: CASSSLQGNYEQYF. Together with reference TRBV7-8 and TRBJ2-7, the CDR3 gives the full variable domain: GAGVSQSPRYKVAKRGQDVALRCDPISGHVSLFWYQQALGQGPEFLTYFQNEAQLDKSGLPSDRFFAERPEGSVSTLKIQRTQQEDSAVYLCASSSLQGNYEQYFGPGTRLTVT.

The chain joins TRBV10-3 to TRBJ2-3, with D perhaps TRBD2 (6 bases). Trimming pared 7 bases from V and 2 bases from J, leaving 13 bases between. Per germline, CDR1 ENHRY and CDR2 SYGVKD. The CDR3 has 14 amino acids. The CDR3 DNA reads TGTGCCATCAAAAGGGACTTACACACAGATACGCAGTATTTT. This sequence encodes CAIKRDLHTDTQYF.

This clone was counted a single time. The rearrangement joins TRBV27 to TRBJ2-5; possible D gene TRBD1, 6 bases. The J call may be mistaken, given a closer DNA end match to TRBJ2-7. CDR1 is MNHEY and CDR2 is SMNVEV in the germline V gene (reference sequence). The CDR3 runs 15 residues. CDR3 in amino acids: CASSLSADSPYEQYF. CDR3 coding DNA: TGTGCCAGCAGTTTATCGGCGGACAGCCCCTACGAGCAGTACTTC.

This sequence joins TRBV6-1 and TRBJ1-6; D call uncertain. This CDR3 comprises 15 residues. V lost 2 bases, J lost 5 bases, and 10 bases lay in between. Germline V gene sequence: CDR1 MNHNS, CDR2 SASEGT. In DNA, the CDR3 is TGTGCCAGCAGTGAAAACAGAGCCAATAATTCACCCCTCCACTTT. Its protein is CASSENRANNSPLHF.

The rearrangement uses TRBV27 and TRBJ2-5; 11 bases are a match to TRBD2. This CDR3 contains 17 residues. Unmatched junction bases numbered 10, after V lost 2 bases and J lost 5 bases. CDR1 and CDR2 from the germline V gene are MNHEY and SMNVEV (reference sequence). The CDR3 reads CASSLTPLAGGRETQYF. CDR3 bases: TGTGCCAGCAGTTTAACCCCCTTAGCGGGAGGGCGTGAGACCCAGTACTTC.

The chain joins TRBV4-1 to TRBJ1-5; possibly TRBD1 for D (5 bases). Looked up from germline, CDR1 is MGHRA and CDR2 is YSYEKL. The CDR3 sequence is 16 residues long. Deletions cut 1 base from V and 4 bases from J, with 14 bases between. This chain's CDR3 is CASSQAVAGQNQPQHF. Here the CDR3 DNA reads TGCGCCAGCAGCCAAGCCGTCGCAGGACAAAATCAGCCCCAGCATTTT.

This clone has a single count. The gene calls are TRBV29-1 and TRBJ2-7; 10 positions match TRBD2. Germline trimming cut 2 bases from V and 6 bases from J; bases unmatched to any gene: 10. The CDR3 sequence is 15 residues long. Germline V CDR1 and CDR2: SQVTM, ANQGSEA. DNA of the CDR3: TGCAGCGTTGAAAGGCTAGCGGGGGCCCAACGCGAGCAGTACTTC. Protein product: CSVERLAGAQREQYF.

The chain couples TRBV13 to TRBJ2-5; 7 nucleotides match TRBD1. The tail of the sequence fits TRBJ2-7 better, so the J call may be wrong. The germline V gene encodes CDR1 PRHDT and CDR2 FYEKMQ (reference sequence). CDR3 size: 14 residues. The CDR3 is CASSNRGISYEQYF. The CDR3 nucleotides are TGTGCCAGCAGCAACAGGGGTATATCCTACGAGCAGTACTTC.

The rearrangement uses TRBV7-2 and TRBJ1-6; unclear D gene. Trimming removed 1 base at V and 4 bases at J, with 5 bases between. This CDR3 comprises 14 residues. Germline-derived CDR1 and CDR2 are SGHTA and FQGNSA. The CDR3 nucleotides read TGTGCCAGCAGCTTAGGTCCGTATAATTCACCCCTCCACTTT. It yields the protein CASSLGPYNSPLHF.

The chain joins TRBV9 to TRBJ1-2; D is possibly TRBD1 (5 bases). The CDR3 covers 13 residues. Trimming stripped 4 bases from V and 6 bases from J, with 13 bases between. Germline CDR1 reads SGDLS; CDR2 reads YYNGEE. In DNA form, the CDR3 reads TGTGCCAGCAGCCCCCGCGGGGGTGATGGCTACACCTTC. Translating gives CASSPRGGDGYTF. The entire variable domain, with the rest obtained from reference TRBV9 and TRBJ1-2, is as follows: DSGVTQTPKHLITATGQRVTLRCSPRSGDLSVYWYQQSLDQGLQFLIQYYNGEERAKGNILERFSAQQFPDLHSELNLSSLELGDSALYFCASSPRGGDGYTFGSGTRLTVV.

This clone was picked up one time. The DNA for the CDR3 is TGTGCTAGTGACCCCGGACAGGGCAACTATGGCTACACCTTC. Translated: CASDPGQGNYGYTF. The chain employs TRBV12-5 and TRBJ1-2; 8 bases match TRBD1. CDR3 length: 14 residues. The trim removed 7 bases at V and 2 bases at J, leaving 6 bases unmatched. Germline V CDR1 and CDR2: LGHNT, FRNRAP.

This rearrangement joins TRBV28 to TRBJ1-3; D unresolved. The V gene's germline CDR1 is MDHEN and CDR2 SYDVKM. CDR3 length: 17 amino acids. V lost 8 bases to trimming and J lost 4 bases, with 24 bases between them. This chain's CDR3 is CASGSAAETGEGNTIYF. The CDR3 region has the DNA TGTGCCAGCGGCTCCGCCGCGGAGACCGGTGAGGGAAACACCATATATTTT.

CDR3 sequence reads: CASSHPTQGAAGNTIYF. The CDR3, as DNA: TGCGCCAGCAGTCACCCGACCCAGGGGGCGGCTGGAAACACCATATATTTT. The rearrangement links TRBV23-1 to TRBJ1-3, with 8 bases matching TRBD1. TRBV23-1 is sorted into the ORF group, with uncertain function. The CDR3 covers 17 residues. Trimming took 3 bases from V and 2 from J; bases not matched to a gene: 9.

This chain joins TRBV7-9 and TRBJ1-2; 7 bases fit TRBD1. The V gene end was trimmed by 8 bases and the J gene end by 3 bases; junction bases not matched to a gene: 9. In germline, CDR1 is SEHNR, CDR2 FQNEAQ (reference sequence). The CDR3 has 14 amino acids. The CDR3 sequence: CASLQGTPDYGYTF. The CDR3 bases are TGTGCCAGCTTACAGGGGACGCCCGACTATGGCTACACCTTC.

J is TRBJ1-3 and V is TRBV10-3; tentatively, D is TRBD1 (5 bases). The CDR3 contains 16 residues. Germline V gene lookup returns CDR1 ENHRY and CDR2 SYGVKD. The V gene lost 4 bases and the J gene lost 0 bases, with 13 bases spanning the gap. Here the CDR3 reads CAISGGAAFSGNTIYF. CDR3 nucleotide sequence: TGTGCCATCAGTGGCGGGGCAGCCTTCTCTGGAAACACCATATATTTT.

V usage is TRBV10-1 and J usage is TRBJ1-1, with TRBD1 as a possible D gene (6 bases). The CDR3 covers 13 residues. CDR1 is WNHNN and CDR2 is SYGVQD in the germline V gene (reference sequence). Trimming took 6 bases from V and 7 from J, leaving 15 bases between them. CDR3 sequence (DNA): TGCGCCAGCAGCTTCTTGACAGGATATGAAGCTTTCTTT. Protein: CASSFLTGYEAFF.